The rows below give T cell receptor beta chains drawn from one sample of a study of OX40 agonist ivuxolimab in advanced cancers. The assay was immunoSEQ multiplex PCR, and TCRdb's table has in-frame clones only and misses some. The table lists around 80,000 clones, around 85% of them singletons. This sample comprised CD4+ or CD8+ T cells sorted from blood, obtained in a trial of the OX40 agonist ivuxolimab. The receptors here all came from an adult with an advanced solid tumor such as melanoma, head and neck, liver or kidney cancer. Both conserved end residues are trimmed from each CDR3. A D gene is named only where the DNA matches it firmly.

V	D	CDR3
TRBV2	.	ASNVKQDYGYT
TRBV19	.	ASSTGQFNQPQH
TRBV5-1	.	ASRGSSYGYT
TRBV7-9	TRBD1	ASSGSGQYNEKLF
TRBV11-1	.	ASSNFEEQF
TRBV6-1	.	ASPPDRNSGNTIY
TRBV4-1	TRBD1	ASSQPRQGARGDTQY
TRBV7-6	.	ASSQVRQGLPNTGELF
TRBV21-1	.	ASSKGTPPSSYNEQF
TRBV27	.	ASSLEGPGLSEAF
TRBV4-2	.	ASSQDQGPSYEQY
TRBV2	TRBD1	ASSVTGPYNSPLH
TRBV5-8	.	ASSFGGQTNEKLF
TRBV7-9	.	ASSLLGRRSFYQETQY
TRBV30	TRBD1	AWQGAGNQPQH
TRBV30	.	AWSPGGGEAF
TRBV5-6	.	ASSLSRGITTEAF
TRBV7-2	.	ASSRHQENYGYT